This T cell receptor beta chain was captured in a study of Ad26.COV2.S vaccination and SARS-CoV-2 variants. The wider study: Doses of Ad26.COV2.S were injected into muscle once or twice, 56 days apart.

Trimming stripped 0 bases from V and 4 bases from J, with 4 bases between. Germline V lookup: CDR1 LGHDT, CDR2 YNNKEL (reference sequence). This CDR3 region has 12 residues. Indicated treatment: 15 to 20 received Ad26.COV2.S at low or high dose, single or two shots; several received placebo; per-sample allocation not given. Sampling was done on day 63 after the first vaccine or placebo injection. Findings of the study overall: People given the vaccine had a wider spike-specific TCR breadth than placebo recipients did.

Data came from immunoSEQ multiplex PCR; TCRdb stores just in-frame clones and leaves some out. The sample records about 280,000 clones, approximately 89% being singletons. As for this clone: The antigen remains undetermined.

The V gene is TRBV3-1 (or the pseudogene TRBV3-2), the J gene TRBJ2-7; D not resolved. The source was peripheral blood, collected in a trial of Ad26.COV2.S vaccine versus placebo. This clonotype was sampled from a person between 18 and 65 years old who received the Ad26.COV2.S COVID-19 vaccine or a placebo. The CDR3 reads CASSQEGYEQYF. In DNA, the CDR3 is TGTGCCAGCAGCCAAGAAGGGTACGAGCAGTACTTC.